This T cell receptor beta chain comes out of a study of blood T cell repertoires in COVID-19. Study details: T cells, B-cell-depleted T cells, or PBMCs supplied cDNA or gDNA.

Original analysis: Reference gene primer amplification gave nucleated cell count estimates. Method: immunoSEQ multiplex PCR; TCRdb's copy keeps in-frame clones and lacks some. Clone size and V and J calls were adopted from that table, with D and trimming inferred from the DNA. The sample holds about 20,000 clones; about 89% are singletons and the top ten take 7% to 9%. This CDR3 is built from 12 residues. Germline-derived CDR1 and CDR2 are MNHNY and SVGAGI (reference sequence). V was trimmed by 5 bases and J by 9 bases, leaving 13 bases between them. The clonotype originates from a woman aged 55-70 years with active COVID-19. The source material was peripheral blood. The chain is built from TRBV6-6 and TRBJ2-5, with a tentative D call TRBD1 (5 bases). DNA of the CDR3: TGTGCCAGCAGTAAGACAGTTTCGGCCCAGTACTTC. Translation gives CASSKTVSAQYF.